The rows below give T cell receptor beta chains drawn from one sample of a study of glioma-infiltrating T cells after dendritic cell vaccination. TCRdb's copy holds only in-frame clones and misses some; the assay was immunoSEQ multiplex PCR. This sample has roughly 56,000 clones, with under 90% found just once. The sequenced sample was blood, obtained after dendritic cell vaccination. The source is a human donor with glioblastoma. Each CDR3 is given with its conserved first and last residue. A D gene is named only where the DNA matches it firmly. Size tells how often a clone was seen (once, few, many) or the class of an expanded clone, and some rows leave it out.

d_call,clone_size,v_call,cdr3_length,j_call,cdr3_aa,cdr3_nt
-,once,TRBV30,15,TRBJ2-7,CAWSVRDRFWYEQYF,TGTGCCTGGAGTGTACGAGACAGGTTTTGGTACGAGCAGTACTTC
TRBD1,-,TRBV11-2,16,TRBJ1-6,CASSRTGGSYNSPLHF,TGTGCCAGCAGCCGGACAGGGGGCTCCTATAATTCACCCCTCCACTTT
TRBD1,-,TRBV29-1,15,TRBJ1-1,CSVDLPTGLFTEAFF,TGCAGCGTTGACCTACCGACAGGGTTGTTCACTGAAGCTTTCTTT
TRBD2,few,TRBV9,16,TRBJ2-5,CASSGGAGGSGETQYF,TGTGCCAGCAGCGGAGGAGCGGGGGGGTCTGGAGAGACCCAGTACTTC
TRBD1,few,TRBV7-9,13,TRBJ2-2,CASSPGGPGELFF,TGTGCCAGCAGCCCAGGGGGCCCCGGGGAGCTGTTTTTT
TRBD1,-,TRBV5-8,13,TRBJ2-7,CASKDRGSYEQYF,TGTGCCAGCAAGGACAGGGGATCCTACGAGCAGTACTTC
TRBD2,-,TRBV7-3,16,TRBJ2-3,CASSLGVAGGTDTQYF,TGTGCCAGCAGCTTAGGGGTAGCGGGGGGCACAGATACGCAGTATTTT
TRBD1,-,TRBV7-2,17,TRBJ1-1,CASSLGYRGPMNTEAFF,TGTGCCAGCAGCTTAGGCTACAGGGGACCCATGAACACTGAAGCTTTCTTT
-,-,TRBV7-9,15,TRBJ1-6,CASSLSIPGASPLHF,TGTGCCAGCAGCTTATCCATCCCTGGGGCATCACCCCTCCACTTT
TRBD2,few,TRBV7-2,13,TRBJ2-3,CASSLEGLATQYF,TGTGCCAGCAGCTTAGAGGGACTAGCCACGCAGTATTTT
-,-,TRBV5-1,15,TRBJ1-2,CASSLADRANYGYTF,TGCGCCAGCAGCTTGGCGGACAGAGCTAACTATGGCTACACCTTC
TRBD1,-,TRBV7-6,16,TRBJ2-2,CASSLEGQAITGELFF,TGTGCCAGCAGCTTAGAGGGACAGGCTATCACCGGGGAGCTGTTTTTT
-,-,TRBV7-9,15,TRBJ2-2,CASSLMGLAFGELFF,TGTGCCAGCAGCTTAATGGGCCTAGCTTTCGGGGAGCTGTTTTTT
-,-,TRBV6-5,14,TRBJ1-4,CASSSQGSNEKLFF,TGTGCCAGCAGTTCTCAGGGTTCTAATGAAAAACTGTTTTTT
-,-,TRBV6-6,14,TRBJ2-1,CASSYQGPYNEQFF,TGTGCCAGCAGTTACCAGGGGCCATACAATGAGCAGTTCTTC
-,-,TRBV4-3,16,TRBJ1-6,CASSQDWAGGFSPLHF,TGCGCCAGCAGCCAAGATTGGGCCGGGGGGTTCTCACCCCTCCACTTT
-,-,TRBV4-1,13,TRBJ2-7,CASSQERGYEQYF,TGCGCCAGCAGCCAAGAAAGGGGCTACGAGCAGTACTTC
-,-,TRBV6-1,14,TRBJ2-7,CASSDSGVGYEQYF,TGTGCCAGCAGTGACTCAGGGGTCGGGTACGAGCAGTACTTC
TRBD2,-,TRBV5-8,18,TRBJ2-7,CASSSGTSGAYPRQEQYF,TGTGCCAGCAGCTCGGGGACTAGCGGGGCGTACCCTCGCCAGGAGCAGTACTTC
-,-,TRBV9,14,TRBJ1-2,CASSPIELAYGYTF,TGTGCCAGCAGCCCAATCGAACTCGCCTATGGCTACACCTTC
-,-,TRBV6-5,14,TRBJ2-7,CASTQPQGNYEQYF,TGTGCCAGCACCCAGCCGCAGGGCAACTACGAGCAGTACTTC
-,-,TRBV7-9,15,TRBJ1-2,CASSPISDGLYGYTF,TGTGCCAGCAGCCCTATCTCCGATGGACTCTATGGCTACACCTTC
TRBD1,-,TRBV7-9,16,TRBJ2-2,CASSLAQGENTGELFF,TGTGCCAGCAGCTTAGCACAGGGGGAAAACACCGGGGAGCTGTTTTTT
-,-,TRBV5-4,15,TRBJ1-2,CASSATVPLNYGYTF,TGTGCCAGCAGCGCAACGGTTCCCCTTAACTATGGCTACACCTTC
TRBD2,-,TRBV18,18,TRBJ2-7,CASSPRTSGGPSSYEQYF,TGTGCCAGCTCACCACGGACTAGCGGGGGCCCGAGCTCCTACGAGCAGTACTTC
TRBD1,few,TRBV2,16,TRBJ2-1,CASSASGTGAYNEQFF,TGTGCCAGCAGTGCCTCCGGGACAGGGGCTTACAATGAGCAGTTCTTC
-,-,TRBV19,15,TRBJ2-3,CASSPRMREADTQYF,TGTGCCAGTAGTCCACGGATGAGGGAGGCAGATACGCAGTATTTT
-,-,TRBV20-1,11,TRBJ2-3,CSATSADTQYF,TGCAGTGCAACCTCGGCAGATACGCAGTATTTT
-,-,TRBV15,16,TRBJ2-1,CATSRLQGIRYNEQFF,TGTGCCACCAGCAGACTACAGGGAATCCGTTATAATGAGCAGTTCTTC
-,-,TRBV11-2,12,TRBJ1-6,CASNAPGSPLHF,TGTGCCAGCAACGCTCCGGGTTCACCCCTCCACTTT
-,-,TRBV9,14,TRBJ1-2,CASSVATGNYGYTF,TGTGCCAGCAGCGTAGCTACGGGGAACTATGGCTACACCTTC
-,-,TRBV21-1,16,TRBJ2-1,CASKSGQRSSYNEQFF,TGTGCCAGCAAGTCAGGACAGCGGAGCTCCTACAATGAGCAGTTCTTC
-,-,TRBV27,15,TRBJ1-6,CASSSQPRNNSPLHF,TGTGCCAGCAGTTCCCAACCCAGGAATAATTCCCCCCTCCACTTT
TRBD1,-,TRBV6-1,15,TRBJ2-5,CASSEIRTGQETQYF,TGTGCCAGCAGTGAAATCCGGACAGGGCAAGAGACCCAGTACTTC
TRBD2,-,TRBV28,16,TRBJ2-3,CASSFPSGASTDTQYF,TGTGCCAGCAGTTTCCCTAGCGGGGCTAGCACAGATACGCAGTATTTT
TRBD2,once,TRBV7-3,15,TRBJ2-3,CASSLAGGSTDTQYF,TGTGCCAGCAGCTTAGCGGGGGGCAGCACAGATACGCAGTATTTT
TRBD2,-,TRBV7-3,16,TRBJ2-1,CASSLRSGGAGNEQFF,TGTGCCAGCAGCTTACGTAGCGGGGGGGCCGGGAATGAGCAGTTCTTC
TRBD1,-,TRBV19,14,TRBJ1-6,CASSIGQGSSPLHF,TGTGCCAGTAGTATAGGACAGGGGAGTTCACCCCTCCACTTT
TRBD1,-,TRBV4-1,15,TRBJ2-7,CASSQDLGQSYEQYF,TGCGCCAGCAGCCAAGATCTGGGACAGTCCTACGAGCAGTACTTC
-,-,TRBV9,15,TRBJ2-7,CASSALRDRPQELYF,TGTGCCAGCAGCGCACTAAGAGACAGGCCCCAGGAATTGTACTTC
-,-,TRBV30,13,TRBJ2-7,CAWDSSLNYEQYF,TGTGCCTGGGACAGTTCCCTAAATTACGAGCAGTACTTC
-,-,TRBV27,14,TRBJ2-4,CASSSPQTKNIQYF,TGTGCCAGCAGTTCACCACAAACCAAAAACATTCAGTACTTC
TRBD1,-,TRBV5-1,15,TRBJ1-6,CASSLETGNNSPLHF,TGCGCCAGCAGCTTGGAGACAGGGAATAATTCACCCCTCCACTTT
-,-,TRBV7-8,17,TRBJ2-5,CASSSLGSPSLQETQYF,TGTGCCAGCAGCTCCCTAGGTTCCCCTAGTTTACAAGAGACCCAGTACTTC